One TCR beta chain is described in this entry. This specimen comes from a study of blood T cell repertoires in COVID-19. Study background: Italy, Spain and the United States were the sources of the convalescent and acute COVID-19 samples. Sources were T cells, B-cell-depleted T cells, or PBMCs; the material itself was cDNA or gDNA.

Between the trimmed V and J ends, which lost 7 bases and 5 bases, there was a span of 9 bases. Germline lookup yields CDR1 SEHNR and CDR2 FQNEAQ (reference sequence). This CDR3 contains 13 residues. Authors' analysis steps: Counts of nucleated cells, estimated from reference gene primer amplification, were obtained. Assay: immunoSEQ multiplex PCR; the TCRdb copy retains only in-frame clones and omits some. The DNA was the basis for D and trimming; V, J and clone size are from that table. The profile shows 85,000 to 95,000 clones, 86% of them singletons. The sample comprised peripheral blood. The rearrangement links TRBV7-9 to TRBJ2-6; D unresolved. The receptor was isolated from a human donor in a cohort sampled during active COVID-19. CDR3 DNA sequence: TGTGCCAGCACCGCGGAGTGGGCCAACGTCCTGACTTTC. This translates into CASTAEWANVLTF.